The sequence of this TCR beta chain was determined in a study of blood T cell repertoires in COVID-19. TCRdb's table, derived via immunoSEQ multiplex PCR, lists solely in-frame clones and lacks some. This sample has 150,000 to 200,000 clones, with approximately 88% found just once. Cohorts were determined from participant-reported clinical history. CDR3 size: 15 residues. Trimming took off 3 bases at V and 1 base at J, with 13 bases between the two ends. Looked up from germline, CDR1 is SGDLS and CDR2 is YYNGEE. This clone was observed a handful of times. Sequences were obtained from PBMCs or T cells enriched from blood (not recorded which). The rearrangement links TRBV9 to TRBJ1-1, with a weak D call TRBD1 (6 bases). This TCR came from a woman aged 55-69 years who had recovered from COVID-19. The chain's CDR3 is CASSARGGANTEAFF. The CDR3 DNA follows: TGTGCCAGCAGCGCCAGGGGAGGGGCGAACACTGAAGCTTTCTTT. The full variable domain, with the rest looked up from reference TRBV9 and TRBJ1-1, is DSGVTQTPKHLITATGQRVTLRCSPRSGDLSVYWYQQSLDQGLQFLIQYYNGEERAKGNILERFSAQQFPDLHSELNLSSLELGDSALYFCASSARGGANTEAFFGQGTRLTVV.